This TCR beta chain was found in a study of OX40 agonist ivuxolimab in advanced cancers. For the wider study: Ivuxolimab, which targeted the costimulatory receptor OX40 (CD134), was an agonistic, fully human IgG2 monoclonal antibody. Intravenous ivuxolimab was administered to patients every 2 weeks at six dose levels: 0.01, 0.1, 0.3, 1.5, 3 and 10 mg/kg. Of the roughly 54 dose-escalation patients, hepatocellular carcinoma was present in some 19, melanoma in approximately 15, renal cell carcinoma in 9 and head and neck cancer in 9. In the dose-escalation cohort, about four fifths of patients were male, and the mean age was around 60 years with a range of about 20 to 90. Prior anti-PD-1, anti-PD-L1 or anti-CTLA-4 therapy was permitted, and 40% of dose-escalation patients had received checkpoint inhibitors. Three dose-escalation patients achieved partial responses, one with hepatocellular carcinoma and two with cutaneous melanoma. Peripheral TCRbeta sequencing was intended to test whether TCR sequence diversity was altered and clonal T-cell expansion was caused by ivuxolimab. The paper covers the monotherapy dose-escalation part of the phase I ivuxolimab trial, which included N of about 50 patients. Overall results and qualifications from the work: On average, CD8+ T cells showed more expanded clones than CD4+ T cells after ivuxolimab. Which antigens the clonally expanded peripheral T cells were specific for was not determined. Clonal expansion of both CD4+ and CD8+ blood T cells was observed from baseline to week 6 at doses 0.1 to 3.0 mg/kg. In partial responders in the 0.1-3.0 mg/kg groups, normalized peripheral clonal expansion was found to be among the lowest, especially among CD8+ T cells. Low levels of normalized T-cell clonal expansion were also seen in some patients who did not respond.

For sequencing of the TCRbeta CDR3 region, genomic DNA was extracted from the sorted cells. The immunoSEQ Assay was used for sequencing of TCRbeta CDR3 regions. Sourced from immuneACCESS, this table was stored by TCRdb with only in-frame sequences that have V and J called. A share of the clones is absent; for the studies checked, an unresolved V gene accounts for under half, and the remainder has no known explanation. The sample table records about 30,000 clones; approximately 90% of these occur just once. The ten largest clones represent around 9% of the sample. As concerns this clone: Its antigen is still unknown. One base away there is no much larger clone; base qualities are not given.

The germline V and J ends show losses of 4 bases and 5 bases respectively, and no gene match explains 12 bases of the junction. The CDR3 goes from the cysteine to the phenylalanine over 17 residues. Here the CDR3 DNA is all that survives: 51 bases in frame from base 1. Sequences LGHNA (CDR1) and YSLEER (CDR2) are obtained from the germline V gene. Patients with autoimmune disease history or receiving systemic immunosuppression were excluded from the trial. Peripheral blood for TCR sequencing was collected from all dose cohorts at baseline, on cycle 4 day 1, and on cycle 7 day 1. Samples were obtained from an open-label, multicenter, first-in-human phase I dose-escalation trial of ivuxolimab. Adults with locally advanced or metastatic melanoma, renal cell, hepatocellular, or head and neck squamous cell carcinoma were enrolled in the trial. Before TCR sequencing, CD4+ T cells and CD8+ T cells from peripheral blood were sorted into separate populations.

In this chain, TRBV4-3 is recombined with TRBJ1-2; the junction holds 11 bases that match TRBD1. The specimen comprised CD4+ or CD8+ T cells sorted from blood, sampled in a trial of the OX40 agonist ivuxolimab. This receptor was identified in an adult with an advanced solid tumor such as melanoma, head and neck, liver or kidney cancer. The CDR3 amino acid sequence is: CASSPPGQGERGYGYTF. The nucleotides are TGCGCCAGCAGCCCCCCGGGACAGGGGGAAAGGGGGTATGGCTACACCTTC.